This TCR beta chain emerged from a study of identical twins (dated by TCRdb to the mid-2010s). In the study overall: The study deep-sequenced TCR alpha and beta repertoires from monozygotic twins, unrelated adults of various ages and cord blood to test whether fetal clonotypes persist. Replicate twin experiments were performed at different times using different library preparation protocols to rule out contamination.

Library creation used 5' RACE. The sequencing machine was an Illumina HiSeq 2000. A universal primer binding site was introduced by template switching, and a unique molecular identifier was present in the final cDNA, enabling accurate counting of TCR cDNA molecules. Specific primers in the conserved constant-segment region were used to synthesize first-strand cDNA for the TCR alpha and beta chains. To control for contamination, each cDNA library was double barcoded with a SMART-Mk sample barcode plus Illumina barcodes. TruSeq adapter sequences, together with Illumina sample barcodes, were added in two successive PCR steps. The Illumina HiSeq platform was used with custom primers to sequence TCR alpha and beta cDNA libraries. The paper's data handling went like this. Raw reads were processed with MiGEC to extract unique molecular identifiers, and MiXCR was used to determine CDR3 positions. For each individual, recombination models were inferred using an EM algorithm with the repgenHMM and IGoR tools. Shared clonotype analysis was performed with the tcR package in R, normalizing sharing by the product of cloneset sizes. To study raw recombination without the effects of thymic and clonal selection, out-of-frame nonproductive sequences were analyzed. The public reads were reprocessed in TCRdb via fastp at Q25 and MiXCR, keeping in-frame beta chains. Every distinct CDR3 protein forms one entry, paired with its most common genes and DNA. These V and J calls originate from TCRdb's pipeline instead of the authors' own analysis. This sample holds hundreds of thousands of distinct CDR3 sequences; around a sixth were observed only once. The ten largest clones take up roughly 14% of the sample.

Points on this clonotype: This clone's antigen is unknown. No clone much larger than this one lies a single base away; base qualities are absent.

V is cut by 5 bases and J by 8 bases, and the space between the germline ends is 18 bases. From cysteine to phenylalanine, the CDR3 is 14 amino acids long. Left in the record is the CDR3 DNA by itself, 42 bases read in frame from the first base. CDR1 and CDR2 (MNHEY, SMNVEV) derive from the germline V gene (reference sequence). The full study reports these points: Because the same donors could not be followed over many years, conclusions were based on cross-sectional statistical analysis. Fewer insertions were carried by abundant cord blood beta clonotypes; a weaker similar trend was observed in young adult naive repertoires, while no such trend was observed in memory repertoires. Out-of-frame TCR alpha sequences shared between twins showed an excess of low generation-probability sequences compared with coincidental sharing between unrelated individuals. The excess sharing between twins in beta out-of-frame sequences was weaker because fewer shared sequences reduced the signal-to-noise ratio. In monozygotic twins, out-of-frame TCR alpha sharing was systematically underestimated by recombination models, although the models agreed with sharing between unrelated individuals. Invariant T cells such as MAIT and iNKT could partly confound zero-insertion analyses, though diverse VJ usage argued against this for most clonotypes.

Only healthy Caucasian donors were included. Three pairs of female monozygotic twins, all aged about 18 to 30 years, were included in the twin cohort. Peripheral blood mononuclear cells were used as the source from which RNA for TCR libraries was isolated. This same sample was also part of a study on T cells expressing NK-cell markers. Per the second study: About 8 donors provided sorted CD3+CD56+NKG2C+, CD3+CD56+NKG2C- and CD3+CD56-NKG2C+ T-cell subsets, whose TCR beta-chain repertoires were profiled. Most of the eight sequenced donors were HCMV-seropositive and one was HCMV-seronegative. To restrict sorting to alphabetaTCR-expressing T cells, an anti-gammadeltaTCR antibody was added in several experiments. In roughly 6 donors, the dominant CD3+CD56+NKG2C+ clonotypes were found to rank among the top 10 CD8+ clonotypes and to make up about 1.0-8% of CD8+ T cells. Those dominant clonotypes were again the most abundant among CD3+CD56-NKG2C+ cells in a handful of donors, at roughly 25-65%. Whether the expanded NKG2C-expressing T cell clones were specific for HCMV antigens was left unclear. All eight donors whose samples were sequenced were randomly selected healthy volunteers, three of them men and five women. HCMV-specific IgG was detected in serum with a commercial ELISA kit to determine HCMV serostatus. For more than 5 donors, unsorted PBMC were also used to sequence bulk peripheral blood T-cell repertoires. MIGEC handled demultiplexing of the reads and grouping by UMI, while MiTCR was used to assemble and quantify clonotypes. To exclude erroneous sequences, only TCR cDNA sequences supported by at least two reads were retained. The tcR package was used for downstream repertoire analysis, and clonotypes were matched across fractions by CDR3 nucleotide sequence plus V segment. VDJmatch was used to annotate antigen specificity against VDJdb, with one amino acid substitution in CDR3 permitted.

This sequence uses TRBV27 and TRBJ1-2; no D gene call is confident. The receptor was isolated from a woman aged 18-29 years in good health. Sequencing was performed on PBMCs. The sequence in DNA is TGTGCCAGCAGTCTAGGATCCCCCGCGCTGGGCTACACCTTC. The resulting protein is CASSLGSPALGYTF.